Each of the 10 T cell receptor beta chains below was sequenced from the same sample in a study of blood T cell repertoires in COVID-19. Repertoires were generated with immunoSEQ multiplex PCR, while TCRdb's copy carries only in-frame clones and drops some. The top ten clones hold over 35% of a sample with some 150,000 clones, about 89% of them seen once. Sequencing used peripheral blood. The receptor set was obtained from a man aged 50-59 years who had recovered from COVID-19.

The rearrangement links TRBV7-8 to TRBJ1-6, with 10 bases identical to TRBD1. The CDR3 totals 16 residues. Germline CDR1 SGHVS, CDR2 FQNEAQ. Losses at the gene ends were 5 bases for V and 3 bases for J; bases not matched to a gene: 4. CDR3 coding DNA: TGTGCCAGCAGCACCCGGACAGGGGGCTATAATTCACCCCTCCACTTT. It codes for CASSTRTGGYNSPLHF.

CDR3 sequence (DNA): TGTGCCAGCAGTTACAGGAGGGAAGGAAGCAATCAGCCCCAGCATTTT. It encodes CASSYRREGSNQPQHF. This chain links TRBV6-6 with TRBJ1-5; D gene uncertain. CDR3 length equals 16 residues. Per the germline V gene, CDR1 is MNHNY and CDR2 is SVGAGI (reference sequence). V shed 2 bases and J shed 1 base, with 12 bases lying between them.

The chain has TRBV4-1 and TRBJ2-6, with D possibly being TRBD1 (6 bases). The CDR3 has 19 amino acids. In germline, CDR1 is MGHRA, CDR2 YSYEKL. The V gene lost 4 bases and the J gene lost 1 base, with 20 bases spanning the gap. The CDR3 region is CASSRKGRDTSSGANVLTF. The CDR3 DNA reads TGCGCCAGCAGCCGCAAGGGACGGGACACCTCGTCTGGGGCCAACGTCCTGACTTTC.

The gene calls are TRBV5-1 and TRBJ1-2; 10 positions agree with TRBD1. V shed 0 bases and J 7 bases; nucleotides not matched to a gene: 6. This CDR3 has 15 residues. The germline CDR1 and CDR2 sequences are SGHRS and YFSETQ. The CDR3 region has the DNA TGCGCCAGCAGCTTGGTAGGGACAGGGGAGTCTGGCTACACCTTC. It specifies CASSLVGTGESGYTF.

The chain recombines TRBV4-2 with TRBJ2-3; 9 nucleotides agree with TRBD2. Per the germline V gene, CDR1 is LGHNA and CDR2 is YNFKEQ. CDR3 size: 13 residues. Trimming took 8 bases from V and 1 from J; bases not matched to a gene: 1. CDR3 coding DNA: TGTGCCAGCCGGACTAGCGGCACAGATACGCAGTATTTT. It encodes CASRTSGTDTQYF.

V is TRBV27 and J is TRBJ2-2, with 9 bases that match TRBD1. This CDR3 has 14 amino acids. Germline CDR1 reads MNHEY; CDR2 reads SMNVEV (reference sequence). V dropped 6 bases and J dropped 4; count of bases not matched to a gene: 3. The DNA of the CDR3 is TGTGCCAGCAGATACAGGGGGCGCACCGGGGAGCTGTTTTTT. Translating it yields CASRYRGRTGELFF.

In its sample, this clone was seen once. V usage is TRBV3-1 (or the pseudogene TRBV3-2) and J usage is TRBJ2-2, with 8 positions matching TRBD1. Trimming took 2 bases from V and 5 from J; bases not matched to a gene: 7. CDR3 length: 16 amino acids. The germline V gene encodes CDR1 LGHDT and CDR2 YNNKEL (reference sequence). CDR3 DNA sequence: TGTGCCAGCAGCCAATACGGACAGGGAGGTACCGGGGAGCTGTTTTTT. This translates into CASSQYGQGGTGELFF.

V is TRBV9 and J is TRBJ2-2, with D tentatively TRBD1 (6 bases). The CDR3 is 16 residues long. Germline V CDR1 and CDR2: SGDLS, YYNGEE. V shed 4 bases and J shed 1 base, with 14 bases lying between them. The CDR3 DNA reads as TGTGCCAGCAGCCCCATAGGGGGTGGGAACACCGGGGAGCTGTTTTTT. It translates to CASSPIGGGNTGELFF.

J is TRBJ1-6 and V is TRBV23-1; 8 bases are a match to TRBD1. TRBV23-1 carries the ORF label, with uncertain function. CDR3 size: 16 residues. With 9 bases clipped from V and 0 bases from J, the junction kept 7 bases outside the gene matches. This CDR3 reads CARHRDRSSYNSPLHF. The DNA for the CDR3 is TGCGCCAGACACCGGGACAGGAGCTCCTATAATTCACCCCTCCACTTT.

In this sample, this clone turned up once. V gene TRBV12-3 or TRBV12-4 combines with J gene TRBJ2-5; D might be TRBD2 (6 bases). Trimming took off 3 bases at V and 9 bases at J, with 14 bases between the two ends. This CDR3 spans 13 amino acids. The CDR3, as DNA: TGTGCCAGCAGTTTTTCTGGGGGGTTGGCCCAGTACTTC. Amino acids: CASSFSGGLAQYF.